The rows below give T cell receptor beta chains drawn from one sample of a study of OX40 agonist ivuxolimab in advanced cancers. Measured with immunoSEQ multiplex PCR; TCRdb has only the in-frame clones, and not every one. The top ten clones hold 0.25% to 0.35% of a sample with some 86,000 clones, about 90% of them seen once. The sample in question was CD4+ or CD8+ T cells sorted from blood, obtained in a trial of the OX40 agonist ivuxolimab. The receptors here all came from an adult with an advanced solid tumor such as melanoma, head and neck, liver or kidney cancer. Both conserved end residues are part of each CDR3. The D gene is left open where the match is weak. The size entry is marked missing in some rows and otherwise reads once, few, many or a size class.

V	J	size	D	DNA	CDR3
TRBV7-8	TRBJ2-1	-	TRBD2	TGTGCCAGCAGCTGGATGGTAGCGGGGGGGTCCTACAATGAGCAGTTCTTC	CASSWMVAGGSYNEQFF
TRBV5-5	TRBJ1-1	-	-	TGTGCCAGCAGCTTGATGGGGGGTGGAAACACTGAAGCTTTCTTT	CASSLMGGGNTEAFF
TRBV5-1	TRBJ1-1	-	-	TGCGCCAGCAGCCAGCTGGCGGGAGGGACTGAAGCTTTCTTT	CASSQLAGGTEAFF
TRBV6-5	TRBJ2-7	-	-	TGTGCCAGCACCCCAGGCACTGGGTACGAGCAGTACTTC	CASTPGTGYEQYF
TRBV2	TRBJ1-5	few	-	TGTGCCAGCAGTGAAGGGAATCAGCCCCAGCATTTT	CASSEGNQPQHF
TRBV2	TRBJ2-5	-	-	TGTGCCAGCAGTGGGTACTACCAAGAGACCCAGTACTTC	CASSGYYQETQYF
TRBV19	TRBJ1-1	-	TRBD1	TGTGCCAGTAGTACTTACGGACAGGGGGGCACTGAAGCTTTCTTT	CASSTYGQGGTEAFF
TRBV10-3	TRBJ2-3	-	-	TGTGCCATCAGTGTGGCCGATACGCAGTATTTT	CAISVADTQYF
TRBV5-1	TRBJ2-5	-	-	TGCGCCAGCAGCTCCGCGACAGGAGGGGAGACCCAGTACTTC	CASSSATGGETQYF
TRBV14	TRBJ1-1	once	-	TGTGCCAGCAGCCGAGGGGGTGAAGCTTTCTTT	CASSRGGEAFF
TRBV25-1	TRBJ1-4	-	-	TGTGCCAGCAGTGAGGGGTGGGGCGCTAATGAAAAACTGTTTTTT	CASSEGWGANEKLFF
TRBV27	TRBJ1-1	-	-	TGTGCCAGCAGTTTCGGACAGAACACTGAAGCTTTCTTT	CASSFGQNTEAFF
TRBV7-8	TRBJ2-3	-	-	TGTGCCAGCAGCTTCCCTTGGATGATAGGGGGGGGTGGCACAGATACGCAGTATTTT	CASSFPWMIGGGGTDTQYF
TRBV23-1	TRBJ1-1	-	-	TGCGCCAGCAGTCGAGAGGTGGGGGCTGAAGCTTTCTTT	CASSREVGAEAFF
TRBV7-3	TRBJ2-1	-	-	TGTGCCAGCAGCCCCGGAGGGACTGCCTCGGACGAGCAGTTCTTC	CASSPGGTASDEQFF
TRBV11-2	TRBJ2-7	-	-	TGTGCCAGCAGGTCCGGCACTTCCTACGAGCAGTACTTC	CASRSGTSYEQYF
TRBV5-1	TRBJ1-5	-	TRBD1	TGCGCCAGCAGCTTGGAAGGGACAGGTTTGGGTCAGCCCCAGCATTTT	CASSLEGTGLGQPQHF
TRBV7-8	TRBJ2-7	-	TRBD1	TGTGCCAGCAGCTTCAGGGGGCCGACCTACGAGCAGTACTTC	CASSFRGPTYEQYF
TRBV6-1	TRBJ1-1	-	-	TGTGCCAGCAGTGATGGCTGGCAGAACACTGAAGCTTTCTTT	CASSDGWQNTEAFF
TRBV5-4	TRBJ1-2	-	-	TGTGCCAGCAGCACCCCATCCGGTGGCTACACCTTC	CASSTPSGGYTF
TRBV6-1	TRBJ1-3	-	-	TGTGCCAGCAGTGAAGCGCAAGCCGGGGGAAACACCATATATTTT	CASSEAQAGGNTIYF
TRBV28	TRBJ2-5	-	-	TGTGCCAGCAGCATAGGCCAAGAGACCCAGTACTTC	CASSIGQETQYF
TRBV18	TRBJ2-1	-	-	TGTGCCAGCTCACCTAGCTCCGTCTACAATGAGCAGTTCTTC	CASSPSSVYNEQFF
TRBV7-2	TRBJ1-1	-	-	TGTGCCAGCAGCTTAGTTGGGGGCGGGTGGGCTGAAGCTTTCTTT	CASSLVGGGWAEAFF
TRBV11-2	TRBJ2-1	-	-	TGTGCCAGCAGCTTAGGTGAGCAGTTCTTC	CASSLGEQFF
TRBV2	TRBJ1-5	-	-	TGTGCCAGCAGAGCCGGGACACACAATCAGCCCCAGCATTTT	CASRAGTHNQPQHF
TRBV5-4	TRBJ1-1	-	-	TGTGCCAGCAGCCGAGGGCTTGTTAGGGGGGCAACTGAAGCTTTCTTT	CASSRGLVRGATEAFF
TRBV4-2	TRBJ1-2	-	TRBD1	TGTGCCAGCAGCCACCGGGACAGGGGGCATAGCTACACCTTC	CASSHRDRGHSYTF
TRBV18	TRBJ2-7	-	-	TGTGCCAGCTCACCAAACAGGGATTACGAGCAGTACTTC	CASSPNRDYEQYF
TRBV19	TRBJ2-1	-	-	TGTGCCAGTAGCCAGCGTGTCTCCTACAATGAGCAGTTCTTC	CASSQRVSYNEQFF
TRBV18	TRBJ2-7	-	TRBD1	TGTGCCAGCTCTTGGGAAGGGACAGACGGGAACGAGCAGTACTTC	CASSWEGTDGNEQYF
TRBV25-1	TRBJ2-1	-	TRBD2	TGTGCCAGCAGCAAGGGAGCGGGGGCTAACAATGAGCAGTTCTTC	CASSKGAGANNEQFF
TRBV5-1	TRBJ2-7	-	-	TGCGCCACCAGTAAAACGGTGGACTACGAGCAGTACTTC	CATSKTVDYEQYF
TRBV30	TRBJ2-1	-	TRBD1	TGTGCCTGGAGTCCGACAGGGAGCCACCCCTACAATGAGCAGTTCTTC	CAWSPTGSHPYNEQFF
TRBV6-4	TRBJ1-1	-	-	TGTGCCAGCAGTCCCTCAGGGATGAACACTGAAGCTTTCTTT	CASSPSGMNTEAFF
TRBV11-3	TRBJ1-1	-	-	TGTGCCAGCAGCACAGACAGGAACACTGAAGCTTTCTTT	CASSTDRNTEAFF
TRBV11-2	TRBJ2-2	-	TRBD1	TGTGCCAGCAGCTCCCCGGACAGGGGGCTGACCGGGGAGCTGTTTTTT	CASSSPDRGLTGELFF
TRBV11-3	TRBJ2-1	-	TRBD2	TGTGCCAGCAGCTTTGCGGGGGGGAACAGTGAGCAGTTCTTC	CASSFAGGNSEQFF
TRBV5-6	TRBJ2-3	-	TRBD2	TGTGCCAGCAGCTTTGGACTAGCGGGAACCCTTACGCAGTATTTT	CASSFGLAGTLTQYF
TRBV2	TRBJ1-5	-	-	TGTGCCAGCAGTGAACAGGACGGAAGCAATCAGCCCCAGCATTTT	CASSEQDGSNQPQHF
TRBV11-2	TRBJ1-3	-	-	TGTGCCAGCAGCACTGCAGGAAACACCATATATTTT	CASSTAGNTIYF
TRBV7-8	TRBJ2-2	once	TRBD1	TGTGCCAGCAGCTATACAGGGGGAAGCACCGGGGAGCTGTTTTTT	CASSYTGGSTGELFF
TRBV19	TRBJ2-3	-	TRBD1	TGTGCCAGTAGTATTCAGACCACAGGGGACGCCCCTAGCACAGATACGCAGTATTTT	CASSIQTTGDAPSTDTQYF
TRBV28	TRBJ1-5	once	-	TGTGCCAGCACTACGGCCGCTCAGCCCCAGCATTTT	CASTTAAQPQHF
TRBV6-1	TRBJ1-2	-	-	TGTGCCAGCAGTGAACGGGCAGGGGTCTACTCCTTTGGCTACACCTTC	CASSERAGVYSFGYTF
TRBV30	TRBJ2-3	-	TRBD2	TGTGCCTGGAGGGGGACTAGCGGGGGTACAGATACGCAGTATTTT	CAWRGTSGGTDTQYF
TRBV5-1	TRBJ2-3	-	TRBD2	TGCGCCAGCAGCTTGGGGACTAGCGGCACAGATACGCAGTATTTT	CASSLGTSGTDTQYF
TRBV9	TRBJ2-5	-	TRBD1	TGTGCCAGCAGCCCGACAGGGCTCCAAGAGACCCAGTACTTC	CASSPTGLQETQYF
TRBV7-2	TRBJ1-3	-	-	TGTGCCAGCAGCTTAGATGGCCGAAACACCATATATTTT	CASSLDGRNTIYF